This T cell receptor (beta chain) was captured by sequencing in a study of T cells in narcolepsy. Overall study: Donors had narcolepsy type 1 or type 2, or were healthy controls.

Profiling relied on immunoSEQ multiplex PCR, and the TCRdb table lists in-frame clones only, not all of them. The sample contains 15,000 or so clones, around 70% of which appear only once. General study points: Healthy controls reportedly lacked the autoreactive clonotypes serially found in patients' blood. Same-patient CSF and blood CD4+ T cell clonotypes included HCRT-specific and TRIB2-specific autoreactive ones.

Germline CDR1 and CDR2: SGDLS and YYNGEE. The CDR3 has 15 amino acids. Trimming removed 4 bases at V and 0 bases at J, with 14 bases between. On this clone itself: No antigen is known for it.

Sequencing input: CD45RA- memory CD8+ T cells from PBMCs. This chain joins TRBV9 and TRBJ2-7; no firm D call. The origin of this receptor is a human donor with narcolepsy. This chain's CDR3 is CASSIESKPSYEQYF. Here the CDR3 DNA reads TGTGCCAGCAGCATCGAATCGAAACCCTCCTACGAGCAGTACTTC.